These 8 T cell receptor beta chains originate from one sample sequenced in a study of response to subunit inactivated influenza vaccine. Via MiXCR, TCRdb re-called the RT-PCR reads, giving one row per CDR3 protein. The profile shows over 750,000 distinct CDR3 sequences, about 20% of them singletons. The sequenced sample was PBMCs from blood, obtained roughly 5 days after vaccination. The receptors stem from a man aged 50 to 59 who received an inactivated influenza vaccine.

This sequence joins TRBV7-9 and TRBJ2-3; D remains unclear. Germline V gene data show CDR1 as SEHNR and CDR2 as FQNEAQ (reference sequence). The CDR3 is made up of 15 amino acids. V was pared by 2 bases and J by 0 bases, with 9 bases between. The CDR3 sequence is CASSLTFLSTDTQYF. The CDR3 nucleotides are TGTGCCAGCAGCTTAACGTTTCTTAGCACAGATACGCAGTATTTT.

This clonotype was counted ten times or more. The CDR3, as DNA: TGTGCCAGCAGCTTAGCGCCGGTAGGGTTCAATGAGCAGTTCTTC. It specifies CASSLAPVGFNEQFF. V gene TRBV7-2 combines with J gene TRBJ2-1; D unclear. Trimming shortened V by 0 bases and J by 6 bases, and 12 bases separated the two germline ends. Germline CDR1 reads SGHTA; CDR2 reads FQGNSA. The CDR3 is made up of 15 amino acids.

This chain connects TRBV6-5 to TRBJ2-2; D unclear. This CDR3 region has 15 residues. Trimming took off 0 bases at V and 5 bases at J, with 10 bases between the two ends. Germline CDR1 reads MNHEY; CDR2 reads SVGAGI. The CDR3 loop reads CASSYSAHGTGELFF. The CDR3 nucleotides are TGTGCCAGCAGTTACTCGGCCCATGGGACCGGGGAGCTGTTTTTT.

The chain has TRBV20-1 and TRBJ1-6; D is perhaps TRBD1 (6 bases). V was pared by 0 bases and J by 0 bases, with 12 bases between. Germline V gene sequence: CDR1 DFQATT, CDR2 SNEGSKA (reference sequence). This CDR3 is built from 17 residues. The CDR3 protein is CSARDYRESSYNSPLHF. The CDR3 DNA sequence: TGCAGTGCTAGAGACTACAGGGAGAGCTCCTATAATTCACCCCTCCACTTT.

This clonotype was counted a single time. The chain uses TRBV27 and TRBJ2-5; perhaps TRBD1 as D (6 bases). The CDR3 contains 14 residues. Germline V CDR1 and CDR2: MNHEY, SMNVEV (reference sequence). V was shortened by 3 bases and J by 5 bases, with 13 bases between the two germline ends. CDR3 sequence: CASSFYMQGETQYF. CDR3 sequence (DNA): TGTGCCAGCAGTTTTTATATGCAGGGGGAGACCCAGTACTTC.

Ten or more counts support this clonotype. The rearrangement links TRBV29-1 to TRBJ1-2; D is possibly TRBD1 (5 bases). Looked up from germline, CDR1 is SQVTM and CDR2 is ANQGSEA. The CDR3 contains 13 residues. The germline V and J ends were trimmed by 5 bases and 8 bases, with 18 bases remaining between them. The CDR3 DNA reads TGCAGCGTTTTGGGACTGGGCCCGGCGGGCTACACCTTC. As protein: CSVLGLGPAGYTF.

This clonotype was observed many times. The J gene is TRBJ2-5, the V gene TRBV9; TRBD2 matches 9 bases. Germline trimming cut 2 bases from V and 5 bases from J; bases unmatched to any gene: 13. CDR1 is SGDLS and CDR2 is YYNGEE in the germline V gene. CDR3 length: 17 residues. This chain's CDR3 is CASSVDSGGPMEETQYF. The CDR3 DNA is TGTGCCAGCAGCGTGGATAGCGGGGGACCGATGGAGGAGACCCAGTACTTC.

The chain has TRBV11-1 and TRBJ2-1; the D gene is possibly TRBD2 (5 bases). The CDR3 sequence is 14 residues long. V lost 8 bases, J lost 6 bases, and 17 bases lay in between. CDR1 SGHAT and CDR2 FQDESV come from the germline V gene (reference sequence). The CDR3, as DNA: TGTGCCAGCGGCACTAGAAAGAACCTCAATGAGCAGTTCTTC. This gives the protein CASGTRKNLNEQFF.